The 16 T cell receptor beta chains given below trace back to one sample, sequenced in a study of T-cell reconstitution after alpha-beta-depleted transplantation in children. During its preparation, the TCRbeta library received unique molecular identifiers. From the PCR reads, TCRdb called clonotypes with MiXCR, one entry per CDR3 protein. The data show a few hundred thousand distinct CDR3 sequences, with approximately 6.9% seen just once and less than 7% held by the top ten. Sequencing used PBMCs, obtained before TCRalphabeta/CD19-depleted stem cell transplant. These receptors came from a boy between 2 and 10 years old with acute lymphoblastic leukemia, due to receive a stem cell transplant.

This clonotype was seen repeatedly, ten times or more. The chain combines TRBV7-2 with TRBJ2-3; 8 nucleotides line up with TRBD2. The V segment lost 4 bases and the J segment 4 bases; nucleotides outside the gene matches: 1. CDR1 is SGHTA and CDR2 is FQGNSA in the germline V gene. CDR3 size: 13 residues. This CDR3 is CASSSGGPDTQYF. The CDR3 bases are TGTGCCAGCAGCTCGGGAGGGCCAGATACGCAGTATTTT.

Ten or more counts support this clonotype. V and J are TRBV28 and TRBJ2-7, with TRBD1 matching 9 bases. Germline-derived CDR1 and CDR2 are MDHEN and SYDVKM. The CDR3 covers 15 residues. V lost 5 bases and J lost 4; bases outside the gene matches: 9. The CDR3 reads CASSHPGTGIYEQYF. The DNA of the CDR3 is TGTGCCAGCAGTCATCCCGGGACAGGGATTTACGAGCAGTACTTC.

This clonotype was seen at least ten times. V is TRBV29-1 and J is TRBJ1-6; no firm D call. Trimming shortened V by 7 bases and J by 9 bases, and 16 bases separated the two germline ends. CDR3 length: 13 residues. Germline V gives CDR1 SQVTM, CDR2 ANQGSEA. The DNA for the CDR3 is TGCAGCGCCAAAACAGCAGAAGGTTCACCCCTCCACTTT. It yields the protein CSAKTAEGSPLHF.

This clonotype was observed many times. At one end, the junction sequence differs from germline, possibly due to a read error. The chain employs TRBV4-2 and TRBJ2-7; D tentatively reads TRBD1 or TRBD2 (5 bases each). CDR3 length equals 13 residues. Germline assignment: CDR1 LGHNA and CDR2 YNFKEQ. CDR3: CASSQDFGDPGDF. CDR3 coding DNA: TGTGCCAGCAGCCAAGATTTTGGGGACCCCGGCGACTTC.

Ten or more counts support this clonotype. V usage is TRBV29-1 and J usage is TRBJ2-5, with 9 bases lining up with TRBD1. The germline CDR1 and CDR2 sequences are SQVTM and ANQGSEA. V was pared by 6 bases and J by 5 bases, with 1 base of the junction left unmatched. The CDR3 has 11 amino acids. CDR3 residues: CSVGQGETQYF. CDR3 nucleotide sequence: TGCAGCGTAGGACAGGGGGAGACCCAGTACTTC.

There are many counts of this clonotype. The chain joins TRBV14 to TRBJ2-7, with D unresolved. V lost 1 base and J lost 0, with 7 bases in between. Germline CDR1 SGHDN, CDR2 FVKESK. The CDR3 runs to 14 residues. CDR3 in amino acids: CASSQGIISYEQYF. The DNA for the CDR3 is TGTGCCAGCAGCCAAGGAATAATCTCCTACGAGCAGTACTTC.

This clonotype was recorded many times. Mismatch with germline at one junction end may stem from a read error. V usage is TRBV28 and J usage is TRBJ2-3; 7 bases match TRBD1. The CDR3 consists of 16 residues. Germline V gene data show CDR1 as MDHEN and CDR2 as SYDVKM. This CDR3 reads CASSRSGTVGPDTQYF. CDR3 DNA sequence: TGTGCCAGCAGTCGATCCGGGACAGTCGGTCCAGATACACAGTATTTT.

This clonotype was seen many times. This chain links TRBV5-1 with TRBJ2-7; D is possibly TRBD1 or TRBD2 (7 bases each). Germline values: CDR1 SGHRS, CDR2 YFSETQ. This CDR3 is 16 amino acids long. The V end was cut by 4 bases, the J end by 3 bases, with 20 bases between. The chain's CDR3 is CASSPRGGGSFYEQYF. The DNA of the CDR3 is TGCGCCAGCAGCCCACGAGGGGGCGGGAGCTTCTACGAGCAGTACTTC.

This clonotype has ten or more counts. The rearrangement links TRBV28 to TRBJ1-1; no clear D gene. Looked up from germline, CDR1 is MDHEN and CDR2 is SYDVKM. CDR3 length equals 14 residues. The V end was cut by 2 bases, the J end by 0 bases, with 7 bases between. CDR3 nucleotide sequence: TGTGCCAGCAGTTTACTCTGGATGAACACTGAAGCTTTCTTT. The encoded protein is CASSLLWMNTEAFF.

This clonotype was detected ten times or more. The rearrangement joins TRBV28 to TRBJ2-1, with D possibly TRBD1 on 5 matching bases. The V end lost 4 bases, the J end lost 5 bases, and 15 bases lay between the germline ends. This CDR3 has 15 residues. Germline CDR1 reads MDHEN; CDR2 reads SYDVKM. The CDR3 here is CASSSRAAYDNEQFF. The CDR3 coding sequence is TGTGCCAGCAGTTCCAGGGCAGCCTATGACAATGAGCAGTTCTTC.

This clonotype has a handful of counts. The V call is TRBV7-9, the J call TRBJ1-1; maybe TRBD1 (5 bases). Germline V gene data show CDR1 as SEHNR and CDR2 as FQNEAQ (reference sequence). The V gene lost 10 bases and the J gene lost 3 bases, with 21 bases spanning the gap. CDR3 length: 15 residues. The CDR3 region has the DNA TGTGCCACCAACCCCTTTCCCGACAGCTACACTGAAGCTTTCTTT. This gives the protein CATNPFPDSYTEAFF.

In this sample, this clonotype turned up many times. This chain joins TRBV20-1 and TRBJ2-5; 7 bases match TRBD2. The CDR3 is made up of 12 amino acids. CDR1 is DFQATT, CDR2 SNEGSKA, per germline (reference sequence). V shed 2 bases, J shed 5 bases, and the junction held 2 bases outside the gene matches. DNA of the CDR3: TGCAGTGCTAGATATAGCGGGGAGACCCAGTACTTC. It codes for CSARYSGETQYF.

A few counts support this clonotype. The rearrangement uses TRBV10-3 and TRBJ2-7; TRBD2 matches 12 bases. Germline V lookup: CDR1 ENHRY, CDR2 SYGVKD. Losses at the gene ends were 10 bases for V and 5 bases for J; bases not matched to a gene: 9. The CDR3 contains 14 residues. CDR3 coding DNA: TGTGCCACGGAGCGACTAGCGGGGGATCACGAGCAGTACTTC. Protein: CATERLAGDHEQYF.

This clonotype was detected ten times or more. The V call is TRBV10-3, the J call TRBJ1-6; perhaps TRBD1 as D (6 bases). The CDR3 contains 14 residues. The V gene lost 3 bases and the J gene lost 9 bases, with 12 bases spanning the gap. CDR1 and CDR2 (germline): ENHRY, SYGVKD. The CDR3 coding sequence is TGTGCCATCAGTGACGAAGGGGGTGGTTCACCCCTCCACTTT. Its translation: CAISDEGGGSPLHF.

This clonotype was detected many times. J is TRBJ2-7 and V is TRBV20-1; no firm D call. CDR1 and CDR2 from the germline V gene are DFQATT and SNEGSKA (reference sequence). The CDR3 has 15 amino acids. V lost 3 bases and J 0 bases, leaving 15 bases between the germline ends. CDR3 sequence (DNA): TGCAGTGCTAGCCACGCGGCAGCGAGCTCCTACGAGCAGTACTTC. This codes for CSASHAAASSYEQYF.

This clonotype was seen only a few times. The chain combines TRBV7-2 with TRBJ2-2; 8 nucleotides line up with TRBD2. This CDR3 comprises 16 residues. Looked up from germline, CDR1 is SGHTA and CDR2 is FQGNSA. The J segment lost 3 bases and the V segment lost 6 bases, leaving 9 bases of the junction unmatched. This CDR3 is CASRPPGLVDTGELFF. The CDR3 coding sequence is TGTGCCAGCAGACCTCCGGGACTAGTGGACACCGGGGAGCTGTTTTTT. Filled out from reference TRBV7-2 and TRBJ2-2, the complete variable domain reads GAGVSQSPSNKVTEKGKDVELRCDPISGHTALYWYRQSLGQGLEFLIYFQGNSAPDKSGLPSDRFSAERTGGSVSTLTIQRTQQEDSAVYLCASRPPGLVDTGELFFGEGSRLTVL.